These 18 T cell receptor beta chains were sequenced from one sample in a study of shared clonotypes between healthy human individuals. Some clones are missing from TCRdb's copy, which holds only in-frame ones; the method was immunoSEQ multiplex PCR. The repertoire holds around 600,000 clones, with about 95% as singletons. Naivety among CD8 cells was defined by CD45RO negativity and positive CCR7 selection, thereby excluding terminally differentiated effector memory CD45RA+ cells. Specimen: naive CD8+ T cells sorted from blood. Receptor source: a woman in her 30s in good health.

This chain uses TRBV28 with TRBJ1-1; D is unresolved. The germline V and J ends were trimmed by 5 bases and 0 bases, with 13 bases remaining between them. CDR1 MDHEN and CDR2 SYDVKM come from the germline V gene. This CDR3 has 15 amino acids. As DNA, the CDR3 is TGTGCCAGCAGTCCCCGTGGAAGGATGAACACTGAAGCTTTCTTT. Protein: CASSPRGRMNTEAFF.

This clone has a single count. This chain joins TRBV2 and TRBJ2-2; the match to TRBD1 covers 9 bases. With 3 bases clipped from V and 5 bases from J, the junction kept 7 bases outside the gene matches. Germline V CDR1 and CDR2: SNHLY, FYNNEI. CDR3 length: 16 residues. CDR3 residues: CASSDPGTGSTGELFF. The CDR3 nucleotides read TGTGCCAGCAGTGACCCCGGGACAGGGAGTACCGGGGAGCTGTTTTTT.

This chain connects TRBV18 to TRBJ1-2; D not certain. V lost 0 bases and J 0 bases, leaving 8 bases between the germline ends. Germline V gene lookup returns CDR1 KGHSH and CDR2 LQKENI. This CDR3 is built from 15 residues. The CDR3 spells CASSPPNNANYGYTF. In DNA, the CDR3 is TGTGCCAGCTCACCACCGAACAATGCTAACTATGGCTACACCTTC.

The CDR3 DNA sequence: TGTGCCAGCTCCTGGGGGAGGGGGCGAGGCTACACCTTC. Translating gives CASSWGRGRGYTF. The V and J genes are TRBV5-4 and TRBJ1-2; 7 nucleotides line up with TRBD1. The CDR3 has 13 residues. From germline, CDR1 is SGHNT and CDR2 YYREEE (reference sequence). The trim removed 7 bases at V and 8 bases at J, leaving 11 bases unmatched.

The rearrangement links TRBV5-1 to TRBJ2-7, with 9 bases identical to TRBD2. V dropped 4 bases and J dropped 3; count of bases not matched to a gene: 14. The CDR3 is made up of 17 amino acids. Germline values: CDR1 SGHRS, CDR2 YFSETQ. The CDR3: CASSLIKREVSYYEQYF. The CDR3 DNA sequence: TGCGCCAGCAGCCTGATTAAGCGGGAGGTTTCCTACTACGAGCAGTACTTC.

This clone was seen a single time. Other DNA sequences in the sample encode the same CDR3. This rearrangement joins TRBV27 to TRBJ2-7; TRBD2 matches 8 bases. V was clipped by 5 bases and J by 3 bases; unmatched bases: 3. This CDR3 spans 13 amino acids. CDR1 is MNHEY, CDR2 SMNVEV, per germline (reference sequence). CDR3 bases: TGTGCCAGCAGTCCCACTAGCGGCTACGAGCAGTACTTC. Translation: CASSPTSGYEQYF.

The count of this clone is one. The chain combines TRBV4-1 with TRBJ2-7; 8 nucleotides align to TRBD1. CDR3 length: 15 residues. Germline trimming cut 2 bases from V and 5 bases from J; bases unmatched to any gene: 8. Germline V gene data show CDR1 as MGHRA and CDR2 as YSYEKL. CDR3 region: CASSQLLGQDNEQYF. As DNA, the CDR3 is TGCGCCAGCAGCCAACTACTGGGACAGGATAACGAGCAGTACTTC.

The J gene is TRBJ2-7, the V gene TRBV28; 8 bases align to TRBD2. CDR3 length: 15 residues. Losses at the gene ends were 8 bases for V and 4 bases for J; bases not matched to a gene: 13. Germline V gene lookup returns CDR1 MDHEN and CDR2 SYDVKM. CDR3 residues: CASGSFTKRGYEQYF. Written as DNA, the CDR3 is TGTGCCAGCGGGTCCTTCACGAAGCGGGGGTACGAGCAGTACTTC.

The rearrangement joins TRBV6-5 to TRBJ2-3, with 10 bases identical to TRBD1. J was trimmed by 4 bases and V by 5 bases; bases with no gene match: 3. Germline V CDR1 and CDR2: MNHEY, SVGAGI. The length of the CDR3 is 14 residues. The CDR3 reads CASSGGTGADTQYF. In DNA, the CDR3 is TGTGCCAGCAGTGGGGGGACAGGGGCAGATACGCAGTATTTT.

The chain uses TRBV29-1 and TRBJ2-7, with 10 bases fitting TRBD2. V was pared by 6 bases and J by 5 bases, with 7 bases of the junction left unmatched. Germline V gene sequence: CDR1 SQVTM, CDR2 ANQGSEA. This CDR3 has 13 residues. The CDR3 region has the DNA TGCAGCGTCGCTAGCGGGAGTGTAAACGAGCAGTACTTC. Its protein is CSVASGSVNEQYF.

The chain has TRBV13 and TRBJ2-7; TRBD2 matches 7 bases. In germline, CDR1 is PRHDT, CDR2 FYEKMQ (reference sequence). The CDR3 runs 14 residues. Trimming at V came to 4 bases and at J to 3 bases, leaving 6 bases not matched to a gene. The CDR3 DNA follows: TGTGCCAGCAGCTCTGGACTAGTAAACTACGAGCAGTACTTC. This encodes CASSSGLVNYEQYF.

This clone was detected only once. The same CDR3 is also encoded by other DNA sequences in this sample. V and J are TRBV7-9 and TRBJ2-7; no reliable D call. Trimming shortened V by 1 base and J by 7 bases, and 8 bases separated the two germline ends. Germline loops: CDR1 SEHNR, CDR2 FQNEAQ (reference sequence). CDR3 length: 12 amino acids. The CDR3 coding sequence is TGTGCCAGCAGCTTAGGGACCGGAGAGCAGTACTTC. It specifies CASSLGTGEQYF.

The J gene is TRBJ2-7, the V gene TRBV11-2; TRBD2 aligns across 7 bases. Germline V lookup: CDR1 SGHAT, CDR2 FQNNGV. Trimming at V came to 3 bases and at J to 4 bases, leaving 6 bases not matched to a gene. CDR3 length: 14 residues. CDR3 amino acids: CASSFGGGGYEQYF. The CDR3 DNA follows: TGTGCCAGCAGCTTCGGCGGGGGTGGGTACGAGCAGTACTTC.

In this sample, this clone turned up a few times. In the same sample, other DNA sequences code for this CDR3. The V and J genes are TRBV30 and TRBJ2-2; D call uncertain. V lost 1 base to trimming and J lost 3 bases, with 0 bases between them. CDR1 is GTSNPN, CDR2 SVGIG, per germline (reference sequence). This CDR3 is built from 11 residues. The CDR3 reads CAWSDTGELFF. DNA for the CDR3: TGTGCCTGGAGTGACACCGGGGAGCTGTTTTTT.

The chain recombines TRBV4-1 with TRBJ2-5; TRBD1 is a possible D gene (5 bases). Germline CDR1 is MGHRA and CDR2 is YSYEKL. V dropped 6 bases and J dropped 1 base, with 15 bases sitting between them. The CDR3 runs to 15 residues. The CDR3 sequence: CASRPTQGLQETQYF. The CDR3 DNA reads as TGCGCCAGCAGACCAACCCAGGGCCTCCAAGAGACCCAGTACTTC.

This clone has a single count. The CDR3, as DNA: TGTGCCTGGAGTCCAGAGACAGGGAGGAATCAGCCCCAGCATTTT. It codes for CAWSPETGRNQPQHF. The rearrangement joins TRBV30 to TRBJ1-5; 7 nucleotides agree with TRBD1. V was pared by 2 bases and J by 4 bases, with 8 bases of the junction left unmatched. CDR1 and CDR2 from the germline V gene are GTSNPN and SVGIG (reference sequence). The CDR3 has 15 residues.

V usage is TRBV6-6 and J usage is TRBJ1-5; D is unclear. In germline, CDR1 is MNHNY, CDR2 SVGAGI (reference sequence). The V end lost 8 bases, the J end lost 7 bases, and 18 bases lay between the germline ends. The length of the CDR3 is 14 residues. CDR3 amino acids: CASGEPTGQQPQHF. For the CDR3, the DNA is TGTGCCAGCGGGGAGCCGACTGGGCAGCAGCCCCAGCATTTT.

V usage is TRBV30 and J usage is TRBJ2-1; 7 bases align to TRBD2. V was pared by 0 bases and J by 0 bases, with 11 bases of the junction left unmatched. Germline V gives CDR1 GTSNPN, CDR2 SVGIG (reference sequence). This CDR3 is built from 18 residues. The CDR3 here is CAWSVPSRGGYSYNEQFF. In DNA form, the CDR3 reads TGTGCCTGGAGTGTACCGTCGCGGGGAGGGTACTCCTACAATGAGCAGTTCTTC.